This TCR beta chain was documented in a study of T cells in Graves' hyperthyroidism and ophthalmopathy. Study-level results: Patients with ophthalmopathy were separated from those with stable hyperthyroidism by a 13 V-J model. Before onset, ophthalmopathy was predicted by the model a median around 6 months earlier.

V was pared by 5 bases and J by 8 bases, with 15 bases between. The CDR3 is 13 amino acids. The germline CDR1 and CDR2 sequences are SQVTM and ANQGSEA. TCR beta CDR3 region amplification was performed from RNA transcripts. The HTBI primer set drove a first-round RT-PCR of the TCR CDR3. TCRdb reprocessed the multiplex PCR reads via MiXCR and lists one record per CDR3 protein. There are about 640,000 distinct CDR3 sequences in the sample; 45% occur only once, and more than 7% lies in the top ten. This clonotype was seen many times. Antigen specificity is unknown. Patients showing uncontrolled infection, other autoimmune disease, pregnancy or lactation were ineligible. Diagnoses were made from clinical symptoms, serum measures (thyroxine and TRAb), thyroid ultrasound and orbital computed tomography.

The receptor's source is an adult man with Graves' disease, either hyperthyroidism or ophthalmopathy (not recorded which). Material for sequencing was peripheral blood or thyroid tissue (not recorded which). The gene calls are TRBV29-1 and TRBJ1-4, with D maybe TRBD1 (5 bases). Written as DNA, the CDR3 is TGCAGCGTTCCCGCCCTGGGGGGAGAAAAACTGTTTTTT. The encoded protein is CSVPALGGEKLFF.